The 13 T cell receptor beta chains in this list originate from one sample, sequenced in a study of shared clonotypes between healthy human individuals. The assay was immunoSEQ multiplex PCR, and TCRdb's table has in-frame clones only and misses some. The sample lists 2 million to 3 million clones; 80% to 95% were seen once. The material sequenced was naive CD4+ T cells from PBMCs. The subset is: CD45RA+ positively selected. The source is a young man in good health. Some clones in this sample may be carry-over from other donors' samples.

The V gene is TRBV7-2, the J gene TRBJ2-7, with 11 bases identical to TRBD2. The CDR3 loop spans 13 amino acids. The trim removed 7 bases at V and 4 bases at J, leaving 3 bases unmatched. Germline V gives CDR1 SGHTA, CDR2 FQGNSA. CDR3 amino acids: CASNLAGGYEQYF. The DNA for the CDR3 is TGTGCCAGCAACCTAGCGGGAGGTTACGAGCAGTACTTC.

The chain combines TRBV18 with TRBJ2-5, with 8 bases aligning to TRBD2. V trimming: 3 bases; J trimming: 5 bases; junction bases outside the gene matches: 8. The CDR3 has 15 residues. Germline-derived CDR1 and CDR2 are KGHSH and LQKENI. The DNA of the CDR3 is TGTGCCAGCTCACCTGTTAGCGGGACTGGGGAGACCCAGTACTTC. Translated: CASSPVSGTGETQYF.

J is TRBJ2-1 and V is TRBV5-6; no clear D gene. V dropped 2 bases and J dropped 2 bases, with 8 bases sitting between them. CDR3 length equals 14 residues. Per germline, CDR1 SGHDT and CDR2 YYEEEE. This CDR3 reads CASSLYTPYNEQFF. In nucleotides, the CDR3 is TGTGCCAGCAGCTTATACACCCCCTACAATGAGCAGTTCTTC.

The gene calls are TRBV7-3 and TRBJ2-1; TRBD2 aligns across 11 bases. The CDR3 extends over 17 amino acids. V lost 5 bases, J lost 6 bases, and 12 bases stayed unmatched. The V gene's germline CDR1 is SGHTA and CDR2 FQGTGA. The CDR3 spells CASSLLGLAGGGNEQFF. The DNA of the CDR3 is TGTGCCAGCAGCCTACTGGGTCTAGCGGGAGGAGGCAATGAGCAGTTCTTC.

This clone was detected once. The CDR3 bases are TGTGCCAACTCGAGGGAACCTAACTACAATGAGCAGTTCTTC. Its protein is CANSREPNYNEQFF. The genes are TRBV6-1 and TRBJ2-1, with D perhaps matching TRBD2 (5 bases). Germline V lookup: CDR1 MNHNS, CDR2 SASEGT. This CDR3 region has 14 residues. Deletions cut 10 bases from V and 3 bases from J, with 16 bases between.

The V call is TRBV18, the J call TRBJ2-2, with D possibly matching TRBD1 (5 bases). The CDR3 has 17 amino acids. V gave up 2 bases and J gave up 4 bases, with 17 bases separating them. Germline V gene lookup returns CDR1 KGHSH and CDR2 LQKENI. The CDR3 region is CASSPRVADISTGELFF. CDR3 nucleotide sequence: TGTGCCAGCTCACCAAGAGTCGCGGACATCTCCACCGGGGAGCTGTTTTTT. The variable domain in full, completed from reference TRBV18 and TRBJ2-2, reads NAGVMQNPRHLVRRRGQEARLRCSPMKGHSHVYWYRQLPEEGLKFMVYLQKENIIDESGMPKERFSAEFPKEGPSILRIQQVVRGDSAAYFCASSPRVADISTGELFFGEGSRLTVL.

Written as DNA, the CDR3 is TGTGCCAGCAGCTTCGCGGGTCTTCCCTACGAGCAGTACTTC. Translated: CASSFAGLPYEQYF. The V gene is TRBV28, the J gene TRBJ2-7, with D perhaps TRBD2 (5 bases). CDR1 and CDR2 from the germline V gene are MDHEN and SYDVKM. The CDR3 has 14 residues. The V end lost 6 bases, the J end lost 2 bases, and 14 bases lay between the germline ends.

The rearrangement joins TRBV5-1 to TRBJ2-4, with TRBD1 matching over 10 bases. Per the germline V gene, CDR1 is SGHRS and CDR2 is YFSETQ. V gave up 3 bases and J gave up 5 bases; unmatched junction bases: 5. CDR3 size: 15 residues. CDR3 residues: CASSWGGTGENIQYF. The CDR3 coding sequence is TGCGCCAGCAGCTGGGGAGGGACAGGGGAAAACATTCAGTACTTC.

The chain links TRBV11-3 to TRBJ2-4, with D maybe TRBD1 (5 bases). V lost 5 bases and J 6 bases, leaving 8 bases between the germline ends. The CDR3 totals 12 residues. Germline V gene data show CDR1 as SGHNT and CDR2 as YENEEA. CDR3 sequence: CASSPDRNIQYF. The CDR3 nucleotides are TGTGCCAGCAGCCCCGACAGAAACATTCAGTACTTC.

This sequence joins TRBV7-7 and TRBJ2-1, with 10 bases identical to TRBD2. Germline V gene sequence: CDR1 SSHAT, CDR2 FNYEAQ (reference sequence). J lost 7 bases, V lost 0 bases, and 3 bases had no gene match. This CDR3 is built from 15 residues. The CDR3 sequence: CASSLALAGVNEQFF. The CDR3 nucleotides are TGTGCCAGCAGCTTAGCGCTAGCGGGAGTAAATGAGCAGTTCTTC. Using reference TRBV7-7 and TRBJ2-1 for the parts outside the CDR3, the full variable domain is GAGVSQSPRYKVTKRGQDVTLRCDPISSHATLYWYQQALGQGPEFLTYFNYEAQPDKSGLPSDRFSAERPEGSISTLTIQRTEQRDSAMYRCASSLALAGVNEQFFGPGTRLTVL.

Turning to this clone: Other nucleotide sequences in the sample specify the same CDR3. The chain carries TRBV11-2 and TRBJ2-1; 7 bases match TRBD2. Germline CDR1 is SGHAT and CDR2 is FQNNGV. Trimming at V came to 1 base and at J to 7 bases, leaving 1 base not matched to a gene. This CDR3 comprises 13 residues. Here the CDR3 reads CASSLGLANEQFF. The CDR3 nucleotides are TGTGCCAGCAGCTTAGGACTAGCTAATGAGCAGTTCTTC.

CDR3 coding DNA: TGTGCCAGCAGCATTGGGACTAGCGGGAGGGTCGGGGAGACCCAGTACTTC. It encodes CASSIGTSGRVGETQYF. The rearrangement joins TRBV7-2 to TRBJ2-5, with 16 bases matching TRBD2. J was trimmed by 5 bases and V by 5 bases; bases with no gene match: 8. The CDR3 extends over 17 amino acids. CDR1 SGHTA and CDR2 FQGNSA come from the germline V gene.

This sequence joins TRBV7-6 and TRBJ2-3; 8 bases fit TRBD2. The CDR3 covers 15 residues. Germline V lookup: CDR1 SGHVS, CDR2 FNYEAQ. J lost 2 bases, V lost 0 bases, and 1 base had no gene match. The CDR3 region is CASSLAAGDTDTQYF. The CDR3 DNA is TGTGCCAGCAGCTTAGCAGCGGGGGACACAGATACGCAGTATTTT.